The rows below give T cell receptor beta chains drawn from one sample of a study of naive CD8 T cells in extremely preterm neonates. Profiling relied on immunoSEQ multiplex PCR, and the TCRdb table lists in-frame clones only, not all of them. The data show around 6,400 clones, about 98% seen once. The sample taken for sequencing was naive CD8+ T cells from blood. Receptor source: a human donor in good health. CDR3s leave out the opening cysteine and the closing phenylalanine or tryptophan.

cdr3_length	v_call	j_call	cdr3_aa
16	TRBV4-2	TRBJ2-2	ASSQVTQAQRRSGELF
12	TRBV7-6	TRBJ2-7	ASSPPGTGDEQY
13	TRBV13	TRBJ1-3	ASSPGQTAGNTIY
15	TRBV2	TRBJ1-2	ASSERWENVGGNGYT
14	TRBV5-8	TRBJ1-5	ASSSLGGYSNQPQH
12	TRBV7-8	TRBJ2-7	ASSFLAAPYEQY
13	TRBV19	TRBJ2-7	ASSISSGGRNEQY
9	TRBV11-2	-	ASSLGREQY
10	TRBV5-4	TRBJ1-1	ASSFQDTEAF
14	TRBV15	TRBJ2-5	ATRGTGGPEKETQY
10	TRBV9	TRBJ1-1	ASSVEGEEAF
12	TRBV27	TRBJ1-1	ASSPLTGLAEAF
13	TRBV2	TRBJ2-7	ASSEEDRGPDQQY
13	TRBV5-1	TRBJ2-7	ASSLAVAEEVEQY
9	TRBV2	TRBJ2-7	ASSPQYEQY
13	TRBV30	TRBJ1-1	AWSIVIAANTEAF
16	TRBV27	TRBJ2-1	ASSSYPLLAGTGNEQF
9	TRBV4-1	TRBJ2-7	ASSQGDEQY
13	TRBV4-2	TRBJ2-7	ASSHEDGRIGEQY
11	TRBV2	TRBJ1-5	ASRTGINQPQH
15	TRBV13	TRBJ2-2	ASSLDGGGENTGELF
13	TRBV11-2	TRBJ1-5	ASSFNNRDDQPQH
11	TRBV27	TRBJ1-1	ASSTGGKTEAF
14	TRBV13	TRBJ2-7	ASSPSGPGMAYEQY
13	TRBV4-1	TRBJ1-5	ASSQDQGGNQPQH
11	TRBV7-8	-	ASSPDSSYEQY
10	TRBV7-8	TRBJ2-2	ASSPDTGELF
14	TRBV11-2	TRBJ2-3	ASSLEVAGAVDTQY